Listed here are 22 T cell receptor beta chains from one sample, sequenced in a study of post-analysis software for immune sequencing data. Points from the study as a whole: There were roughly five TRBV segments more frequent in patients than controls, and TRBV5-6, TRBV5-1 and TRBV20-1 were among them.

For these TCRs, the target antigens are not known. Every TCR beta cDNA library bore unique molecular identifiers. Using its own MiXCR run on the PCR reads, TCRdb lists one record per CDR3 protein. The repertoire holds a few hundred thousand distinct CDR3 sequences, with around 40% as singletons. Sequences were obtained from blood. The receptors derive from a girl aged 10-17 years with multiple sclerosis.

V is TRBV20-1 and J is TRBJ2-5; the D is unclear. Germline V gene sequence: CDR1 DFQATT, CDR2 SNEGSKA (reference sequence). Trimming stripped 3 bases from V and 5 bases from J, with 13 bases between. The length of the CDR3 is 13 residues. The CDR3 protein is CSASAVGRETQYF. The CDR3 bases are TGCAGTGCTAGCGCCGTAGGACGGGAGACCCAGTACTTC.

The V and J genes are TRBV7-6 and TRBJ2-1, with a possible D match to TRBD1 (5 bases). The CDR3 contains 17 residues. Germline V gene sequence: CDR1 SGHVS, CDR2 FNYEAQ. Trimming cost V 5 bases and J 13 bases, with 30 bases left between them. The CDR3 is CASSPQGQGRGQETQFF. The DNA for the CDR3 is TGTGCCAGCAGCCCACAAGGGCAGGGAAGGGGTCAAGAGACCCAGTTCTTC.

The V call is TRBV12-3 or TRBV12-4, the J call TRBJ1-1; D call uncertain. The CDR3 has 15 amino acids. The germline V and J ends were trimmed by 6 bases and 5 bases, with 19 bases remaining between them. The CDR3, as DNA: TGTGCCAGCAGAACCCTGGGGTATCCAGGAACTGAAGCTTTCTTT. Translating it yields CASRTLGYPGTEAFF.

A few counts support this clonotype. CDR3 nucleotides: TGCAGTGCTAGTCGGGTGTTAGCGGGATCCTTAACCTACGAGCAGTACTTC. Its translation is CSASRVLAGSLTYEQYF. The chain is built from TRBV20-1 and TRBJ2-7, with 8 positions matching TRBD2. V was clipped by 3 bases and J by 2 bases; unmatched bases: 15. The CDR3 has 17 amino acids. The germline V gene encodes CDR1 DFQATT and CDR2 SNEGSKA (reference sequence).

This clonotype was counted only a few times. One end of the junction varies from germline; a read error may be responsible. The chain employs TRBV30 and TRBJ2-7, with D perhaps matching TRBD2 (6 bases). CDR3 length equals 14 residues. Germline-derived CDR1 and CDR2 are GTSNPN and SVGIG (reference sequence). CDR3 nucleotides: TGCGCCTGGTCCTCGGGGAGGTCCTCCTACGAGCAGTACTTC. Protein: CAWSSGRSSYEQYF.

The rearrangement uses TRBV7-2 and TRBJ2-5, with D possibly being TRBD1 or TRBD2 (6 bases each). The CDR3 is 16 amino acids. V was clipped by 1 base and J by 5 bases, with 17 bases between them. Germline CDR1 reads SGHTA; CDR2 reads FQGNSA. CDR3 nucleotide sequence: TGTGCCAGCAGCTTAGGCCGGACGGGGGCACAGGAGACCCAGTACTTC. It encodes CASSLGRTGAQETQYF.

There are a few counts of this clonotype. The chain uses TRBV29-1 and TRBJ2-1; 11 bases are a match to TRBD2. Germline V lookup: CDR1 SQVTM, CDR2 ANQGSEA. The V and J ends lost 6 bases and 3 bases, in that order; junction bases with no gene match: 7. The CDR3 spans 15 residues. Here the CDR3 reads CSVEGLAANYNEQFF. The CDR3 DNA is TGCAGCGTAGAGGGACTAGCGGCTAACTACAATGAGCAGTTCTTC.

This clonotype came up a few times. The chain joins TRBV5-1 to TRBJ2-5; the D gene is possibly TRBD2 (6 bases). The DNA end is more similar to TRBJ2-7, so the J call may be wrong. The CDR3 length is 14 residues. Per germline, CDR1 SGHRS and CDR2 YFSETQ. CDR3 DNA: TGCGCCAGCAGCTGGGGGGTAGTTGAACGCGAGCAGTACTTC. Its protein product is CASSWGVVEREQYF.

This clonotype was detected ten times or more. The chain couples TRBV20-1 to TRBJ2-7, with 9 bases matching TRBD1. With 2 bases clipped from V and 3 bases from J, the junction kept 2 bases outside the gene matches. Germline CDR1 DFQATT, CDR2 SNEGSKA (reference sequence). This CDR3 spans 13 amino acids. CDR3 coding DNA: TGCAGTGCTAGATGGGACAGGGACTACGAGCAGTACTTC. It translates to CSARWDRDYEQYF.

This clonotype has only a few counts. The chain joins TRBV7-6 to TRBJ1-6, with unresolved D. This CDR3 region has 15 residues. Trimming cost V 6 bases and J 4 bases, with 13 bases left between them. The germline gives CDR1 SGHVS, CDR2 FNYEAQ. The CDR3 spells CASSQRGDYNSPLHF. The CDR3 region has the DNA TGTGCCAGCAGTCAACGTGGGGATTATAATTCACCCCTCCACTTT.

V and J are TRBV28 and TRBJ2-5; D might be TRBD1 (6 bases). The germline CDR1 and CDR2 sequences are MDHEN and SYDVKM. Trimming cost V 6 bases and J 5 bases, with 13 bases left between them. There are 13 residues in the CDR3. The CDR3 region is CASRPTGTETQYF. The CDR3 region has the DNA TGTGCCAGCAGACCCACAGGGACGGAGACCCAGTACTTC.

The J gene is TRBJ2-5, the V gene TRBV6-6; 7 bases agree with TRBD1. Trimming removed 10 bases from V and 1 base from J; junction bases left unmatched: 6. The CDR3 covers 13 residues. Germline values: CDR1 MNHNY, CDR2 SVGAGI (reference sequence). Here the CDR3 DNA reads TGTGCCACGCGACAGGGAAGCCAAGAGACCCAGTACTTC. Protein: CATRQGSQETQYF.

The chain uses TRBV7-8 and TRBJ1-1; D uncertain. This CDR3 is 15 amino acids long. The germline V and J ends were trimmed by 0 bases and 6 bases, with 14 bases remaining between them. The V gene's germline CDR1 is SGHVS and CDR2 FQNEAQ. The CDR3: CASSLAGGVGAEAFF. CDR3 nucleotides: TGTGCCAGCAGCTTAGCCGGCGGGGTTGGAGCTGAAGCTTTCTTT. The full variable domain, in which reference TRBV7-8 and TRBJ1-1 provide the parts outside the CDR3, is GAGVSQSPRYKVAKRGQDVALRCDPISGHVSLFWYQQALGQGPEFLTYFQNEAQLDKSGLPSDRFFAERPEGSVSTLKIQRTQQEDSAVYLCASSLAGGVGAEAFFGQGTRLTVV.

This chain joins TRBV7-9 and TRBJ2-7; 7 bases align to TRBD1. This CDR3 has 15 amino acids. Germline V gene sequence: CDR1 SEHNR, CDR2 FQNEAQ (reference sequence). V lost 5 bases and J lost 2; bases outside the gene matches: 9. CDR3 in DNA: TGTGCCAGCAGCATCATCAGGGGACAGACCTACGAGCAGTACTTC. Amino acid sequence: CASSIIRGQTYEQYF.

This clonotype occurred a few times. In DNA, the CDR3 is TGTGCCACCAGCGAACCCTCTACAGGGGGGAGAGGAGATACGCAGTATTTT. The encoded protein is CATSEPSTGGRGDTQYF. The chain recombines TRBV24-1 with TRBJ2-3, with TRBD1 matching over 8 bases. Unmatched junction bases numbered 16, after V lost 7 bases and J lost 5 bases. Germline CDR1 is KGHDR and CDR2 is SFDVKD. This CDR3 region has 17 residues.

This chain uses TRBV20-1 with TRBJ1-2; TRBD1 might be the D (5 bases). CDR1 and CDR2 from the germline V gene are DFQATT and SNEGSKA (reference sequence). Trimming pared 0 bases from V and 5 bases from J, leaving 10 bases between. This CDR3 is 13 amino acids long. CDR3 sequence: CSAREPGVYGYTF. In nucleotides, the CDR3 is TGCAGTGCTAGAGAGCCGGGGGTATATGGCTACACCTTC.

With regard to this clonotype: An end of the junction does not agree with germline; a read error may underlie this. V gene TRBV4-3 combines with J gene TRBJ2-5; D might be TRBD1 (6 bases). The CDR3 has 16 residues. Germline V gene data show CDR1 as LGHNA and CDR2 as YSLEER. The CDR3 reads CAGSPDLEQGRGEQYF. CDR3 sequence (DNA): TGCGCCGGCAGCCCCGACCTCGAACAGGGAAGGGGAGAGCAGTACTTC.

The rearrangement joins TRBV28 to TRBJ2-7, with TRBD1 identical over 11 bases. This CDR3 spans 15 amino acids. The V gene end was trimmed by 2 bases and the J gene end by 5 bases; junction bases not matched to a gene: 5. CDR1 is MDHEN and CDR2 is SYDVKM in the germline V gene. In DNA, the CDR3 is TGTGCCAGCAGTTTAGGGGGACAGGGGGATAACGAGCAGTACTTC. Translation gives CASSLGGQGDNEQYF. The full variable domain, with the rest looked up from reference TRBV28 and TRBJ2-7, is DVKVTQSSRYLVKRTGEKVFLECVQDMDHENMFWYRQDPGLGLRLIYFSYDVKMKEKGDIPEGYSVSREKKERFSLILESASTNQTSMYLCASSLGGQGDNEQYFGPGTRLTVT.

This chain links TRBV21-1 with TRBJ2-1; the listed D gene, TRBD1, was not tested against the DNA. TRBV21-1 is recorded as a pseudogene. The CDR3 is made up of 16 amino acids. In DNA form, the CDR3 reads TGTGCCAGCAGCACCAGGACAGAAAGCTCCTACAATGAGCAGTTCTTC. Encoded protein: CASSTRTESSYNEQFF.

V is TRBV15 and J is TRBJ2-7; 7 bases map to TRBD2. The germline V gene encodes CDR1 LNHNV and CDR2 YYDKDF (reference sequence). The CDR3 totals 15 residues. With V trimmed by 5 bases and J by 2 bases, 9 bases remained unmatched. The CDR3 region is CATSGQRGPTYEQYF. Written as DNA, the CDR3 is TGTGCCACCAGCGGCCAGCGGGGCCCGACCTACGAGCAGTACTTC.

V and J are TRBV28 and TRBJ2-7; 9 bases line up with TRBD1. CDR1 MDHEN and CDR2 SYDVKM come from the germline V gene. The J segment lost 2 bases and the V segment lost 4 bases, leaving 15 bases of the junction unmatched. The CDR3 covers 18 residues. The chain's CDR3 is CASSYPPGQGARAYEQYF. DNA for the CDR3: TGTGCCAGCAGTTACCCTCCGGGACAGGGTGCTAGAGCCTACGAGCAGTACTTC.

The chain uses TRBV20-1 and TRBJ2-3; no clear D gene. This CDR3 spans 14 amino acids. Trimming took off 6 bases at V and 1 base at J, with 14 bases between the two ends. From germline, CDR1 is DFQATT and CDR2 SNEGSKA (reference sequence). CDR3 DNA: TGCAGTGCCAACCGGCTAGTCGGCACAGATACGCAGTATTTT. It translates to CSANRLVGTDTQYF.